This TCR beta chain was identified during a study of Ad26.COV2.S vaccination and SARS-CoV-2 variants. Overall study: Vaccine-arm donor from the placebo-controlled COV1001 Ad26.COV2.S trial. Once, or twice with 56 days between doses, Ad26.COV2.S was given intramuscularly.

With 4 bases removed from V and 9 bases from J, the gap between germline ends came to 15 bases. Germline V gene lookup returns CDR1 SGHAT and CDR2 FQNNGV. The CDR3 loop spans 13 amino acids. Clones were sequenced by immunoSEQ multiplex PCR, and TCRdb holds only the in-frame ones, with some missing. This table holds about 280,000 clones, roughly 86% found once. The sample's treatment: some 20 received Ad26.COV2.S at low or high dose, single or two shots; 5 received placebo; per-sample allocation not given. Sampling occurred on day 63 after the first vaccine or placebo injection. In Boston, the donor was an adult between 18-55 years of age. The vaccine delivered Wuhan-strain SARS-CoV-2 spike through an Ad26 vector.

V and J are TRBV11-2 and TRBJ2-5; tentatively, D is TRBD1 (5 bases). The TCR originated in a person between 18 and 65 years old who received the Ad26.COV2.S COVID-19 vaccine or a placebo. The material was peripheral blood, obtained in a trial of Ad26.COV2.S vaccine versus placebo. The CDR3 spells CASSSPDKRAQYF. The CDR3, as DNA: TGTGCCAGCAGCTCCCCGGACAAACGGGCCCAGTACTTC.